This T cell receptor (beta chain) was observed in a study of response to subunit inactivated influenza vaccine. Study findings and constraints: The study's authors posited that every seasonal influenza vaccination enlists few new T cells.

This clonotype was recorded at least ten times. As yet, its antigen is unknown. TCRdb passed the RT-PCR reads through MiXCR, listing each CDR3 protein once. The data hold approximately 500,000 distinct CDR3 sequences, with around 15% observed a single time. Sequences were derived from PBMCs from blood, sampled approximately 12 days after vaccination. This TCR came from a man aged 50 to 59 who received an inactivated influenza vaccine.

CDR3 sequence: CASIPLQAGAYNEQFF. In nucleotides, the CDR3 is TGTGCCAGCATTCCCCTCCAGGCGGGAGCCTACAATGAGCAGTTCTTC. This rearrangement joins TRBV7-9 to TRBJ2-1; 7 nucleotides align to TRBD2. V trimming: 7 bases; J trimming: 2 bases; junction bases outside the gene matches: 11. The germline gives CDR1 SEHNR, CDR2 FQNEAQ (reference sequence). This CDR3 is 16 amino acids long.